The 11 T cell receptor beta chains below all came from one sample that was sequenced in a study of T cells in Graves' hyperthyroidism and ophthalmopathy. The TCR beta CDR3 regions underwent amplification using RNA transcripts as the source. When the TCR CDR3 underwent first-round RT-PCR, the HTBI primer set was used. TCRdb ran MiXCR on the multiplex PCR reads and lists one entry per CDR3 protein. The sample has 410,000 or so distinct CDR3 sequences, roughly 14% seen once. Specimen: blood. All receptors come from a man aged 18 to 30 with Graves' ophthalmopathy.

The rearrangement uses TRBV20-1 and TRBJ1-5; maybe TRBD1 (5 bases). With 5 bases removed from V and 5 bases from J, the gap between germline ends came to 16 bases. This CDR3 contains 14 residues. In germline, CDR1 is DFQATT, CDR2 SNEGSKA (reference sequence). As DNA, the CDR3 is TGCAGTGCTGGCAGGGTGGCCGGCGATCAGCCCCAGCATTTT. Protein sequence: CSAGRVAGDQPQHF.

A few counts support this clonotype. This chain connects TRBV5-1 to TRBJ1-4; 8 nucleotides line up with TRBD1. Trimming removed 4 bases from V and 4 bases from J; junction bases left unmatched: 6. CDR1 SGHRS and CDR2 YFSETQ come from the germline V gene. This CDR3 spans 15 amino acids. The chain's CDR3 is CASSAGTGNNEKLFF. CDR3 bases: TGCGCCAGCAGCGCCGGGACAGGAAATAATGAAAAACTGTTTTTT.

The chain's CDR3 is CASSMDSRSPLHF. As DNA, the CDR3 is TGTGCCAGTAGTATGGACAGTCGTTCACCCCTCCACTTT. The chain links TRBV19 to TRBJ1-6, with TRBD1 as a possible D gene (6 bases). The CDR3 extends over 13 amino acids. V lost 3 bases and J lost 9, with 9 bases in between. CDR1 and CDR2 from the germline V gene are LNHDA and SQIVND (reference sequence).

This clonotype was detected many times. The V gene is TRBV2, the J gene TRBJ1-2; D gene uncertain. This CDR3 is built from 13 residues. Germline loops: CDR1 SNHLY, CDR2 FYNNEI. Deletions cut 6 bases from V and 4 bases from J, with 12 bases between. CDR3 amino acids: CASRVGMGYGYTF. The CDR3 nucleotides are TGTGCCAGCAGGGTAGGAATGGGCTATGGCTACACCTTC.

With respect to this clonotype: A single base separates this from a much larger clone, so it may be a read error. The rearrangement links TRBV6-1 to TRBJ2-3; D possibly corresponds to TRBD2 (5 bases). This CDR3 has 11 amino acids. Germline-derived CDR1 and CDR2 are MNHNS and SASEGT. CDR3 sequence reads: CAGRSGNTQYF. The CDR3 region has the DNA TGTGCCGGCAGGTCCGGGAATACGCAGTATTTT.

This clonotype has at least ten counts. This rearrangement joins TRBV20-1 to TRBJ2-5, with TRBD1 matching over 8 bases. Per germline, CDR1 DFQATT and CDR2 SNEGSKA (reference sequence). With V trimmed by 3 bases and J by 9 bases, 6 bases remained unmatched. CDR3 length: 12 amino acids. The DNA for the CDR3 is TGCAGTGCTAGTCTGGACAGGGAACCCCAGTACTTC. This codes for CSASLDREPQYF.

This clonotype was seen repeatedly, ten times or more. This chain uses TRBV6-2 or TRBV6-3 with TRBJ2-7; 16 bases are shared with TRBD2. Germline V gives CDR1 MNHEY, CDR2 SVGEGT. This CDR3 is built from 16 residues. J was trimmed by 2 bases and V by 6 bases; bases with no gene match: 4. The CDR3 DNA reads TGTGCCAGCAGACAGGGGACTAGCGGGAGGGCCTACGAGCAGTACTTC. This translates into CASRQGTSGRAYEQYF.

This clonotype was detected only a few times. The rearrangement links TRBV4-2 to TRBJ2-4, with D uncertain. The CDR3 is 11 residues long. V shed 5 bases and J shed 5 bases, with 4 bases lying between them. CDR1 and CDR2 (germline): LGHNA, YNFKEQ. The chain's CDR3 is CASSKQNIQYF. The CDR3 DNA is TGTGCCAGCAGCAAGCAAAACATTCAGTACTTC.

This clonotype was seen at least ten times. This chain joins TRBV13 and TRBJ1-1, with a tentative D call TRBD1 (5 bases). Germline CDR1 reads PRHDT; CDR2 reads FYEKMQ (reference sequence). The V end was cut by 7 bases, the J end by 0 bases, with 18 bases between. This CDR3 is built from 16 residues. The CDR3 loop reads CASNNPHGGVNTEAFF. DNA for the CDR3: TGTGCCAGCAACAACCCACACGGGGGGGTGAACACTGAAGCTTTCTTT. The whole variable domain, filled in from reference TRBV13 and TRBJ1-1, reads AAGVIQSPRHLIKEKRETATLKCYPIPRHDTVYWYQQGPGQDPQFLISFYEKMQSDKGSIPDRFSAQQFSDYHSELNMSSLELGDSALYFCASNNPHGGVNTEAFFGQGTRLTVV.

The V and J genes are TRBV18 and TRBJ2-2, with D possibly being TRBD1 or TRBD2 (6 bases each). The CDR3 is made up of 16 amino acids. V was clipped by 3 bases and J by 2 bases, with 13 bases between them. CDR1 KGHSH and CDR2 LQKENI come from the germline V gene. Here the CDR3 DNA reads TGTGCCAGCTCACCGATGCGGGACACTAACACCGGGGAGCTGTTTTTT. Translated, it gives CASSPMRDTNTGELFF. Using reference TRBV18 and TRBJ2-2 for the parts outside the CDR3, the full variable domain is NAGVMQNPRHLVRRRGQEARLRCSPMKGHSHVYWYRQLPEEGLKFMVYLQKENIIDESGMPKERFSAEFPKEGPSILRIQQVVRGDSAAYFCASSPMRDTNTGELFFGEGSRLTVL.

The rearrangement links TRBV7-9 to TRBJ1-2; D remains ambiguous. From germline, CDR1 is SEHNR and CDR2 FQNEAQ (reference sequence). Trimming removed 2 bases from V and 2 bases from J, with 6 bases in between. CDR3 length equals 13 residues. The CDR3 coding sequence is TGTGCCAGCAGCTTACCCGAAAACTATGGCTACACCTTC. It encodes CASSLPENYGYTF.